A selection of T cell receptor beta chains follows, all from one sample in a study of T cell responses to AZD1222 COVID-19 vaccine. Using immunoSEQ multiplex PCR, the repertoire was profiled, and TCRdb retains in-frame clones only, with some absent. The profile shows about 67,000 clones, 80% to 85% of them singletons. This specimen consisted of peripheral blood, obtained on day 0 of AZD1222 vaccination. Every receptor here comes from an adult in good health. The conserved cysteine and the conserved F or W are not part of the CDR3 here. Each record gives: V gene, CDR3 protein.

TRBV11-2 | ASSLWENNEQF
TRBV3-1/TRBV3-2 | ASSQEGIQPQH
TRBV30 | AWTLFSGNTIY
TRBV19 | ASSKSSNQPQH
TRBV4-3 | ASSQAYTGLTGELF
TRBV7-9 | ASSPLSSTNTEAF
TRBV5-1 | ASSFGGYQETQY
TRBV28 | ASSGQGIGYGYT
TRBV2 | AIPGLADFETQY
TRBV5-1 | ASSGIAGEETQY
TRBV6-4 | ASSGQGVGYT
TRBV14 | ASSQGQKGNTIY
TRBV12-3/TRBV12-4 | ASTDTEEAF
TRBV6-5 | ASKLQGLGYGYT
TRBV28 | ASRGQGAPDNYGYT
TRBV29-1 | SVVQCQPYEQY
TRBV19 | ASSMAGGSYEQY
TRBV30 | ARGVAAGGTLH
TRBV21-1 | ASSKGGWVVGPDYGYT
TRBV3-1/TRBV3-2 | ASRDVQETQY
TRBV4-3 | ASSQQGATEAF
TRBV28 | ASSQGGDWDYGYT
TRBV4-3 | ASSHGTSGRSYTGELF
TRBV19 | ASSPWGPEDQPQH
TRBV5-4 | ASSSRQGLEKLF
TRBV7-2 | ASNVRGNEQF
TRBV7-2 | ASSLGLANNEQF
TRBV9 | ASSRTGLSSYEQY
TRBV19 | ASETGGSWEHYGYT
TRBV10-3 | AISNSDRGYEQY
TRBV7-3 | ASSFPRTGKDTEAF
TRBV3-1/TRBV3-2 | ASSQDSKRQGAYNEQF
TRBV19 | ASTRTSGRINEQF
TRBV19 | ASTRQGSRSPLH
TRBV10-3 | AISESFGRSSYEQY
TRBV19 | ASSIKGEAPAHTNKNIQY
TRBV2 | ASSEGTVSNQPQH
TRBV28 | ASSFGGNSPLH